This T cell receptor (beta chain) was recorded in a study of glioma-infiltrating T cells. The study's findings and limits: CDR3 overlap between tissue and blood was very small. Tissue-blood divergence was below expectation in non-neoplastic patients, above in gliomas.

Amplification of TCR alpha and beta CDR3 regions from RNA used iRepertoire nested multiplex PCR. Tissue mRNA or PBMC total RNA, roughly 90-450 ng, went into one-step reverse transcription and amplification. One entry per CDR3 protein results from TCRdb running MiXCR on the multiplex PCR reads. The table lists more than 90,000 distinct CDR3 sequences, roughly 39% of them singletons, with more than 30% in the top ten. On this clonotype: Antigen: not known.

The V gene lost 3 bases and the J gene lost 4 bases, with 12 bases spanning the gap. The CDR3 extends over 14 amino acids. Germline-derived CDR1 and CDR2 are LNHNV and YYDKDF (reference sequence). Source material: glioma tissue, nonneoplastic brain tissue, or PBMCs (not recorded which). This rearrangement joins TRBV15 to TRBJ1-2; no reliable D call. The sequence derives from a human donor with low-grade glioma or glioblastoma, undergoing nonglioma brain surgery, or in good health (not recorded which). The CDR3, as DNA: TGTGCCACCAGCAGTGAGGGCAGAAGCTATGGCTACACCTTC. It is translated as CATSSEGRSYGYTF.